This T cell receptor beta chain is from a study of blood T cell repertoires in COVID-19. Overall study context: Some COVID-19 samples were acute and others convalescent; all came from the United States, Italy and Spain. PBMCs, B-cell-depleted T cells, or T cells provided the cDNA or gDNA that made up the material.

Source study methods: Cell counts per sample came from amplifying reference gene primers. The method was immunoSEQ multiplex PCR; TCRdb's version includes in-frame clones alone and lacks a portion of them. Clone size and V and J calls were adopted from that table, with D and trimming inferred from the DNA. This table has 88,000 or so clones, 85% appearing once. The germline gives CDR1 SGHRS, CDR2 YFSETQ. Losses at the gene ends were 0 bases for V and 6 bases for J; bases not matched to a gene: 6. The CDR3 runs 15 residues. The chain carries TRBV5-1 and TRBJ2-3; 8 bases agree with TRBD2. Sequencing input: peripheral blood. The TCR sequence derives from a man in his sixties with acute or convalescent COVID-19. The CDR3 spells CASSLDSGAGDTQYF. DNA of the CDR3: TGCGCCAGCAGCTTGGATAGCGGGGCAGGGGATACGCAGTATTTT.